These 21 T cell receptor beta chains originate from one sample sequenced in a study of Graves' ophthalmopathy and Graves' hyperthyroidism. RNA transcripts served as template for amplifying TCR beta CDR3 sequences. The first round was an RT-PCR with HTBI primers, and the second round was a multiplex PCR. TCRdb itself ran the multiplex PCR reads through MiXCR, one entry per CDR3 protein. The data contain hundreds of thousands of distinct CDR3 sequences, around a fifth of them seen just once; the ten biggest clones take up roughly 6.9%. The source material was peripheral blood. The receptors were gathered from a woman under 30 with stable Graves' hyperthyroidism. Some clones in this sample may be carry-over from other donors' samples.

This clonotype has more than one count but fewer than ten. V is TRBV10-3 and J is TRBJ1-1, with D possibly TRBD1 on 5 matching bases. The CDR3 has 12 amino acids. V lost 10 bases to trimming and J lost 3 bases, with 12 bases between them. CDR1 is ENHRY, CDR2 SYGVKD, per germline. CDR3: CATTLGDTEAFF. As DNA, the CDR3 is TGTGCCACCACCTTAGGGGACACTGAAGCTTTCTTT.

In this sample, this clonotype turned up once. The chain is built from TRBV6-1 and TRBJ2-5; D is tentatively TRBD1 or TRBD2 (5 bases each). In germline, CDR1 is MNHNS, CDR2 SASEGT. CDR3 length equals 14 residues. The V end lost 6 bases, the J end lost 5 bases, and 16 bases lay between the germline ends. In nucleotides, the CDR3 is TGTGCCAGCAGGGGGGAAAGGATCGAGGAGACCCAGTACTTC. It encodes CASRGERIEETQYF.

This clonotype was observed a few times. The rearrangement links TRBV10-3 to TRBJ1-3; D unclear. This CDR3 region has 14 residues. Germline CDR1 reads ENHRY; CDR2 reads SYGVKD. V was shortened by 2 bases and J by 0 bases, with 5 bases between the two germline ends. DNA of the CDR3: TGTGCCATCAGTGAGAGTCCCTCTGGAAACACCATATATTTT. Protein sequence: CAISESPSGNTIYF.

Many counts were recorded for this clonotype. The rearrangement links TRBV5-1 to TRBJ1-1; D gene ambiguous. V dropped 6 bases and J dropped 1 base, with 16 bases sitting between them. The germline V gene encodes CDR1 SGHRS and CDR2 YFSETQ. The CDR3 is made up of 15 amino acids. Written as DNA, the CDR3 is TGCGCCAGCACGGACCCTCAAACACCGAACACTGAAGCTTTCTTT. Translating gives CASTDPQTPNTEAFF.

This clonotype was counted at least ten times. The chain joins TRBV6-5 to TRBJ2-2; D is uncertain. V lost 6 bases, J lost 3 bases, and 5 bases lay in between. The CDR3 is made up of 12 amino acids. The germline CDR1 and CDR2 sequences are MNHEY and SVGAGI. CDR3 sequence reads: CASRLYTGELFF. CDR3 nucleotide sequence: TGTGCCAGCAGATTATACACCGGGGAGCTGTTTTTT.

In the case of this clonotype: A read error is possible here, since a much larger clone lies one base away. The rearrangement joins TRBV5-1 to TRBJ2-2, with a possible D match to TRBD2 (6 bases). The CDR3 contains 14 residues. Germline V gene sequence: CDR1 SGHRS, CDR2 YFSETQ. Here the CDR3 reads CAISRRDNTGELFF. CDR3 nucleotides: TGCGCCATCAGCCGGAGGGACAACACCGGGGAGCTGTTTTTT.

This clonotype was seen repeatedly, ten times or more. The chain recombines TRBV6-5 with TRBJ2-5; 11 bases are shared with TRBD2. Germline values: CDR1 MNHEY, CDR2 SVGAGI. This CDR3 spans 17 amino acids. V dropped 2 bases and J dropped 5; count of bases not matched to a gene: 10. CDR3 sequence: CASSYGSSGGYVETQYF. CDR3 nucleotide sequence: TGTGCCAGCAGTTACGGTTCTAGCGGGGGGTACGTGGAGACCCAGTACTTC.

The genes are TRBV25-1 and TRBJ2-7, with unresolved D. Germline V lookup: CDR1 MGHDK, CDR2 SYGVNS. The CDR3 is 14 residues long. V gave up 1 base and J gave up 5 bases, with 12 bases separating them. The CDR3 nucleotides are TGTGCCAGCAGTGAATCCTCTTCATCTGACGAGCAGTACTTC. Its protein product is CASSESSSSDEQYF.

The rearrangement uses TRBV12-3 or TRBV12-4 and TRBJ1-2; 7 bases fit TRBD1. Trimming at V came to 4 bases and at J to 6 bases, leaving 8 bases not matched to a gene. The CDR3 is 14 residues long. CDR3 sequence (DNA): TGTGCCAGCAGTTCTCTGTGGGACAGAGATGGCTACACCTTC. Translation: CASSSLWDRDGYTF.

This clonotype was seen at least ten times. With a much larger clone just one base away, this may be a read error. The CDR3 region has the DNA TGTGCCAGCAGAGACGGTTACCAAGAGACCAAGTACTTC. Protein sequence: CASRDGYQETKYF. The chain carries TRBV6-1 and TRBJ2-5; the D is unclear. The CDR3 runs to 13 residues. Germline loops: CDR1 MNHNS, CDR2 SASEGT.

This clonotype has at least ten counts. The rearrangement uses TRBV2 and TRBJ1-5; perhaps TRBD1 as D (6 bases). Trimming took 3 bases from V and 2 from J, leaving 8 bases between them. This CDR3 has 14 amino acids. Germline lookup yields CDR1 SNHLY and CDR2 FYNNEI. This chain's CDR3 is CASSEYRGNQPQHF. DNA for the CDR3: TGTGCCAGCAGTGAGTACAGGGGCAATCAGCCCCAGCATTTT.

This clonotype was counted at least ten times. The rearrangement joins TRBV12-3 or TRBV12-4 to TRBJ1-2; 7 bases agree with TRBD1. The length of the CDR3 is 15 residues. Germline trimming cut 3 bases from V and 4 bases from J; bases unmatched to any gene: 8. The CDR3 reads CASSFTGARGYGYTF. The CDR3 region has the DNA TGTGCCAGCAGTTTCACAGGGGCCCGGGGCTATGGCTACACCTTC.

This clonotype was detected only a few times. The V gene is TRBV4-2, the J gene TRBJ2-7; tentative D call: TRBD2 (5 bases). Germline assignment: CDR1 LGHNA and CDR2 YNFKEQ. V was clipped by 4 bases and J by 3 bases, with 19 bases between them. The length of the CDR3 is 16 residues. CDR3 amino acids: CASSRDGLTANYEQYF. CDR3 DNA: TGTGCCAGCAGCCGAGATGGACTGACTGCTAACTACGAGCAGTACTTC.

The chain employs TRBV6-5 and TRBJ1-2, with D possibly being TRBD1 (5 bases). V lost 2 bases to trimming and J lost 3 bases, with 7 bases between them. In germline, CDR1 is MNHEY, CDR2 SVGAGI. The CDR3 totals 13 residues. The CDR3 spells CASSYDSYYGYTF. The CDR3 coding sequence is TGTGCCAGCAGTTACGACAGTTACTATGGCTACACCTTC.

This clonotype came up a few times. The genes are TRBV19 and TRBJ1-1; no clear D gene. V lost 7 bases and J lost 4, with 16 bases in between. Per the germline V gene, CDR1 is LNHDA and CDR2 is SQIVND (reference sequence). This CDR3 has 14 amino acids. The CDR3: CASNHRREFTEAFF. The CDR3 coding sequence is TGTGCCAGTAATCATAGGAGGGAGTTCACTGAAGCTTTCTTT.

This clonotype was detected many times. This rearrangement joins TRBV10-3 to TRBJ1-1; D gene ambiguous. CDR3 length: 12 residues. From germline, CDR1 is ENHRY and CDR2 SYGVKD. The V end lost 8 bases, the J end lost 6 bases, and 13 bases lay between the germline ends. CDR3 DNA: TGTGCCATCGGAGACACCGTCGCTGAAGCTTTCTTT. The encoded protein is CAIGDTVAEAFF.

The chain has TRBV30 and TRBJ2-2; unclear D gene. V lost 1 base and J 2 bases, leaving 8 bases between the germline ends. Germline V gene sequence: CDR1 GTSNPN, CDR2 SVGIG (reference sequence). The CDR3 is 14 amino acids. The CDR3 sequence is CAWSEYENTGELFF. CDR3 DNA sequence: TGTGCCTGGAGTGAATATGAAAACACCGGGGAGCTGTTTTTT.

This clonotype appeared many times. The rearrangement joins TRBV4-2 to TRBJ1-6; TRBD1 aligns across 7 bases. Germline V gene lookup returns CDR1 LGHNA and CDR2 YNFKEQ. With 1 base clipped from V and 6 bases from J, the junction kept 9 bases outside the gene matches. CDR3 size: 17 residues. For the CDR3, the DNA is TGTGCCAGCAGCCAAGGGTGGACAGGTGAAATTAATTCACCCCTCCACTTT. It yields the protein CASSQGWTGEINSPLHF.

In its sample, this clonotype was seen a few times. The chain combines TRBV4-2 with TRBJ2-2; TRBD1 is a possible D gene (5 bases). V shed 6 bases and J shed 3 bases, with 14 bases lying between them. In germline, CDR1 is LGHNA, CDR2 YNFKEQ. The CDR3 loop spans 15 amino acids. CDR3 sequence: CASSYRLQDTGELFF. CDR3 nucleotide sequence: TGTGCCAGCAGTTACAGGCTGCAGGACACCGGGGAGCTGTTTTTT.

At least ten counts were recorded for this clonotype. The V gene is TRBV11-2, the J gene TRBJ2-3; weak D call: TRBD1 (5 bases). The CDR3 is 14 amino acids. Germline V gene sequence: CDR1 SGHAT, CDR2 FQNNGV. V lost 2 bases and J lost 1, with 7 bases in between. The CDR3 loop is CASSLSRGTDTQYF. CDR3 coding DNA: TGTGCCAGCAGCTTAAGCAGGGGCACAGATACGCAGTATTTT.

The rearrangement links TRBV6-5 to TRBJ1-1; perhaps TRBD1 as D (5 bases). This CDR3 region has 15 residues. Germline loops: CDR1 MNHEY, CDR2 SVGAGI. Deletions cut 2 bases from V and 4 bases from J, with 14 bases between. The CDR3 reads CASSYVMGVGTEAFF. The CDR3 region has the DNA TGTGCCAGCAGTTACGTGATGGGGGTCGGCACTGAAGCTTTCTTT.